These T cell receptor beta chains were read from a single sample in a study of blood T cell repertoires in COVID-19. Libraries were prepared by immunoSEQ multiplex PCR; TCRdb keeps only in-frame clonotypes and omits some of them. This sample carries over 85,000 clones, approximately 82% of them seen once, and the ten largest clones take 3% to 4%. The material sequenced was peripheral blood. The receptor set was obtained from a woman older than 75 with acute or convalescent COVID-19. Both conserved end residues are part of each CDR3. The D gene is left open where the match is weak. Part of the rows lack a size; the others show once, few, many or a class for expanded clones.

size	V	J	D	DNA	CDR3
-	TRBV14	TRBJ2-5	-	TGTGCCAGCAGCCCCCTAACCTCTAGCGCTATTCAAGAGACCCAGTACTTC	CASSPLTSSAIQETQYF
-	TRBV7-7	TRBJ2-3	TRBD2	TGTGCTAGCAGCCCGACTAGCGGTGTTGGAGATACGCAGTATTTT	CASSPTSGVGDTQYF
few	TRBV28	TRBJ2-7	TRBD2	TGTGCCAGCAGTTTCATAGATCGGGGGACTACCTACGAGCAGTACTTC	CASSFIDRGTTYEQYF
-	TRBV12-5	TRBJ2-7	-	TGTGCTAGTGGTCTAATAGACAACGAGCAGTACTTC	CASGLIDNEQYF
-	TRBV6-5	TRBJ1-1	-	TGTGCCAGCAGTTACCAGGGGAACACTGAAGCTTTCTTT	CASSYQGNTEAFF
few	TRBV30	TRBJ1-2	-	TGTGCCTGGAGACCTCGGGGGTCCTATGGCTACACCTTC	CAWRPRGSYGYTF
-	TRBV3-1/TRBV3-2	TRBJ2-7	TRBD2	TGTGCCAGCAGCCTAGCGGGAGCTGTGCAGTACTTC	CASSLAGAVQYF
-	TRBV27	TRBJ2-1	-	TGTGCCAGCATGGTCCAGCGGGTTTACAATGAGCAGTTCTTC	CASMVQRVYNEQFF
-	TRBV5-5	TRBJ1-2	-	TGTGCCAGCAGCTTGGTCCTGGGCGGCTACACCTTC	CASSLVLGGYTF
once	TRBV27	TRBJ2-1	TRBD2	TGTGCCAGCAGTCCCTCGGGACTAGCGGGCTACAATGAGCAGTTCTTC	CASSPSGLAGYNEQFF
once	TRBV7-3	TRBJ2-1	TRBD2	TGTGCCAGCAGCACTAGCGGGGGGGCTTTGAAGAGTGAGCAGTTCTTC	CASSTSGGALKSEQFF
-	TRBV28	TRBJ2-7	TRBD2	TGTGCCAGCAGTCTAGCGGGGGCCTCCTACGAGCAGTACTTC	CASSLAGASYEQYF
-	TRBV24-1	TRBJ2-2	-	TGTGCCACCAGTGACCTACAGGTCTTTCCCGGGGAGCTGTTTTTT	CATSDLQVFPGELFF
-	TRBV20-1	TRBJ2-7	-	TGCAGTGCTTGTGTCGCTCCGGACACCTGCTCCTACGAGCAGTACTTC	CSACVAPDTCSYEQYF
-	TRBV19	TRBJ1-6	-	TGTGCCAGTAGTTTAACCCCCGCCGAGTCACCCCTCCACTTT	CASSLTPAESPLHF
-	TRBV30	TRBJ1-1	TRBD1	TGTGCCTGGGACAGGGGATTGAGCACTGAAGCTTTCTTT	CAWDRGLSTEAFF
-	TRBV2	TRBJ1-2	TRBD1	TGTGCCAGCAGTACCGGACAGGGCTATGGCTACACCTTC	CASSTGQGYGYTF
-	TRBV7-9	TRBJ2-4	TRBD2	TGTGCCAGCAGCTTATTTATGACTAGCGGGGTACTTGACATTCAGTACTTC	CASSLFMTSGVLDIQYF
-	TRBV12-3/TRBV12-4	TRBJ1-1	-	TGTGCCAGCAGTAAAAATATGAACACTGAAGCTTTCTTT	CASSKNMNTEAFF
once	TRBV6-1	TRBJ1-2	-	TGTGCCAGCAGTGATACAGGGCCAGCTAACTATGGCTACACCTTC	CASSDTGPANYGYTF
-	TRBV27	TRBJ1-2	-	TGTGCCAGCAGTTTAGAGGGCGCGGTTGGCTACACCTTC	CASSLEGAVGYTF
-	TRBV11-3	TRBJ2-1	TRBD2	TGTGCCAGCAGCCGGACTAGCGGGGGGGACAATGAGCAGTTCTTC	CASSRTSGGDNEQFF
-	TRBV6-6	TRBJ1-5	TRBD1	TGTGCCAGCAGTTACGAGACAGGGGGCAATCAGCCCCAGCATTTT	CASSYETGGNQPQHF
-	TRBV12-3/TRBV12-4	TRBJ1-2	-	TGTGCCAGCAGATCTCAGGGGTGGTATGGCTACACCTTC	CASRSQGWYGYTF
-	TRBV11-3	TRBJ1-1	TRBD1	TGTGCCAGCAGCAAGGGACAGGGGGATGGTGAAGCTTTCTTT	CASSKGQGDGEAFF
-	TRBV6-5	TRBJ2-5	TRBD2	TGTGCCAGCAGTTACTCGGTAGCGGGGCCGGATGGGACCCAGTACTTC	CASSYSVAGPDGTQYF
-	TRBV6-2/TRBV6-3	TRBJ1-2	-	TGTGCCAGCACCCCCTTGCCAGGGTTCGGCTATGGCTACACCTTC	CASTPLPGFGYGYTF
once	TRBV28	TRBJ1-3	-	TGTGCCAGCAGTTTATCGGGGTTAGGCTCTGGAAACACCATATATTTT	CASSLSGLGSGNTIYF
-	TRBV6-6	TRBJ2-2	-	TGTGCCAGCAGTTACTCGTCGGTACCCCGGGCCGGGGAGCTGTTTTTT	CASSYSSVPRAGELFF
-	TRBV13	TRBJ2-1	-	TGTGCCAGCAGTCGGGGGACTTGGGATGAGCAGTTCTTC	CASSRGTWDEQFF
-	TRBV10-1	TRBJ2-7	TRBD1	TGCGCCAGCAGTCCCGGCGGGGGACAGGGTGCCTACGAGCAGTACTTC	CASSPGGGQGAYEQYF
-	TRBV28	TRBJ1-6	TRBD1	TGTGCCAGCAGTTTGACAGGGGCCTCACCCCTCCACTTT	CASSLTGASPLHF
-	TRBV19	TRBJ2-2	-	TGTGCCAGTAGGAACCGACAAGACACCGGGGAGCTGTTTTTT	CASRNRQDTGELFF